This T cell receptor (beta chain) was recorded in a study of neurological immune-mediated disorders. One entry per CDR3 protein, called by TCRdb with MiXCR from the 5' RACE reads. Of tens of thousands of distinct CDR3 sequences in the sample, over 8.5% were seen once. This clonotype was found many times. Time point in this sample: technical triplicate 1. The CDR3 length is 14 residues. V was clipped by 5 bases and J by 2 bases; unmatched bases: 6. Germline assignment: CDR1 LNHNV and CDR2 YYDKDF (reference sequence). Sequencing was carried out using PBMCs. This chain links TRBV15 with TRBJ2-7; 7 bases agree with TRBD1. The receptor was isolated from a man aged 60-69 years with HTLV-1-associated myelopathy (HAM/TSP). For the CDR3, the DNA is TGTGCCACCAGCGTCGGGACAGTAGCCTACGAGCAGTACTTC. This translates into CATSVGTVAYEQYF.